This T cell receptor (beta chain) derives from a study of cytomegalovirus exposure and HLA in healthy donors. Germline V gene data show CDR1 as SGHRS and CDR2 as YFSETQ. The CDR3 spans 15 residues. The V segment lost 4 bases and the J segment 5 bases; nucleotides outside the gene matches: 11. In the PCR, 60 Vbeta and 13 Jbeta primers were used. Assay: immunoSEQ multiplex PCR; the TCRdb copy retains only in-frame clones and omits some. The table lists about 150,000 clones, roughly four fifths of them singletons. The sequencing sample was made of PBMCs. This TCR derives from a man aged 25 to 45 in good health and CMV-seropositive. The chain uses TRBV5-1 and TRBJ1-2; 7 nucleotides line up with TRBD1. The CDR3 region has the DNA TGCGCCAGCAGCCGGGACCGGGACAGAGAGTATGGCTACACCTTC. Protein sequence: CASSRDRDREYGYTF. The full variable domain, its missing parts supplied by reference TRBV5-1 and TRBJ1-2, is KAGVTQTPRYLIKTRGQQVTLSCSPISGHRSVSWYQQTPGQGLQFLFEYFSETQRNKGNFPGRFSGRQFSNSRSEMNVSTLELGDSALYLCASSRDRDREYGYTFGSGTRLTVV.